This TCR beta chain was sequenced for a study of cytomegalovirus exposure and HLA in healthy donors. Study-wide findings and caveats: Across donors, most TCRs were seen rarely, yet some public ones were widespread.

Clones were sequenced by immunoSEQ multiplex PCR, and TCRdb holds only the in-frame ones, with some missing. The data hold over 70,000 clones, with 94% observed a single time. The donors were part of the roughly 130-subject validation cohort, which stood apart from the approximately 670-subject first cohort. As concerns this clone: Its antigen is unidentified.

The J segment lost 0 bases and the V segment lost 5 bases, leaving 9 bases of the junction unmatched. Germline-derived CDR1 and CDR2 are SGHTA and FQGTGA. The CDR3 loop spans 16 amino acids. This rearrangement joins TRBV7-3 to TRBJ2-7, with TRBD1 matching over 8 bases. The TCR comes from a woman under 30 in good health and CMV-seronegative. Sequencing input: PBMCs. The CDR3 nucleotides are TGTGCCAGCAGCCCTGGACAGGGAAGGAGCTCCTACGAGCAGTACTTC. Protein: CASSPGQGRSSYEQYF.